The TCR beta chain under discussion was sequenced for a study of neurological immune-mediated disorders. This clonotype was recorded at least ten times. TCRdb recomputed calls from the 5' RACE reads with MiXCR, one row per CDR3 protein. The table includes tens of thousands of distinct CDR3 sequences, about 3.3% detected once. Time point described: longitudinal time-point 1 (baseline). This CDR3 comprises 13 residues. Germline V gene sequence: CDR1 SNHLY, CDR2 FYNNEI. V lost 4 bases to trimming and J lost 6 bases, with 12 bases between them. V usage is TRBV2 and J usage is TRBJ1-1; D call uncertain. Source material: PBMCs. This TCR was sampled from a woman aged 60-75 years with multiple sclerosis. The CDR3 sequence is CASSGGAGAEAFF. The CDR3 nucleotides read TGTGCCAGCAGTGGGGGTGCGGGCGCTGAAGCTTTCTTT.